This is a list of T cell receptor beta chains from one sample in a study of T cells in Graves' hyperthyroidism and ophthalmopathy. TCRdb called the multiplex PCR reads again in MiXCR, with one record for every CDR3 protein. The sample yields some 400,000 distinct CDR3 sequences, around 13% seen once. Source material: blood. All receptors come from a woman aged 60 to 75 with Graves' hyperthyroidism. CDR3s include the opening cysteine and the closing phenylalanine or tryptophan. The order of the fields is clone size, V gene, D gene, J gene, CDR3 DNA, CDR3 protein. A D gene is named only where the DNA matches it firmly. Only some rows state a clone size, as once, few, many or a class for expanded clones.

clone_size: many
v_call: TRBV6-1
d_call: TRBD1
j_call: TRBJ1-2
cdr3_nt: TGTGCCAGCAGTGGTCGGACAGGGTATGGCTACACCTTC
cdr3_aa: CASSGRTGYGYTF

clone_size: -
v_call: TRBV19
d_call: TRBD1
j_call: TRBJ1-1
cdr3_nt: TGTGCCAGTAGTATTGGACAGGGGGCAGGAACTGAAGCTTTCTTT
cdr3_aa: CASSIGQGAGTEAFF

clone_size: many
v_call: TRBV12-3/TRBV12-4
d_call: TRBD1
j_call: TRBJ2-7
cdr3_nt: TGTGCCAGCAGCCGACAGGGAAAGGACGAGCAGTACTTC
cdr3_aa: CASSRQGKDEQYF

clone_size: many
v_call: TRBV6-1
d_call: TRBD1
j_call: TRBJ1-2
cdr3_nt: TGTGCCAGCAGTCTTAGTTCGGGACAGACCTATGGCTACACCTTC
cdr3_aa: CASSLSSGQTYGYTF

clone_size: many
v_call: TRBV30
d_call: -
j_call: TRBJ1-1
cdr3_nt: TGTGCCTGGGATGTGTTCTTGAACACTGAAGCTTTCTTT
cdr3_aa: CAWDVFLNTEAFF

clone_size: many
v_call: TRBV5-6
d_call: TRBD2
j_call: TRBJ2-3
cdr3_nt: TGTGCCAGCAGCCTAATAGGGACTAGCGGGAGAAGGCATACGCAGTATTTT
cdr3_aa: CASSLIGTSGRRHTQYF

clone_size: few
v_call: TRBV12-5
d_call: -
j_call: TRBJ2-1
cdr3_nt: TGTGCTAGTGGGCCCGCCGCAGAGTTTGAGCAGTTCTTC
cdr3_aa: CASGPAAEFEQFF

clone_size: -
v_call: TRBV7-2
d_call: TRBD1
j_call: TRBJ2-1
cdr3_nt: TGTGCCAGCAGCTTAGGGGGGACAGGGATCCTCAATGAGCAGTTCTTC
cdr3_aa: CASSLGGTGILNEQFF

clone_size: many
v_call: TRBV12-3/TRBV12-4
d_call: TRBD2
j_call: TRBJ2-1
cdr3_nt: TGTGCCAGCAGTTTAAATGCGGCTAGCGGGAGCACTGAGCAGTTCTTC
cdr3_aa: CASSLNAASGSTEQFF

clone_size: many
v_call: TRBV20-1
d_call: -
j_call: TRBJ2-7
cdr3_nt: TGCAGTGCTAGTGGGGACTCCTACGAGCAGTACTTC
cdr3_aa: CSASGDSYEQYF

clone_size: -
v_call: TRBV6-1
d_call: -
j_call: TRBJ2-5
cdr3_nt: TGTGCCAGCAGTGAAGGTGCAGGGCAAGGGACCCAGTACTTC
cdr3_aa: CASSEGAGQGTQYF

clone_size: many
v_call: TRBV27
d_call: TRBD1
j_call: TRBJ2-3
cdr3_nt: TGTGCCAGCAGTTTACAAGGGACAGGGGCGGATACGCAGTATTTT
cdr3_aa: CASSLQGTGADTQYF

clone_size: few
v_call: TRBV12-3/TRBV12-4
d_call: TRBD2
j_call: TRBJ2-1
cdr3_nt: TGTGCCAGCAGTTTGTCCCCAGCGGGAGAGCTAGGGGAGCAGTTCTTC
cdr3_aa: CASSLSPAGELGEQFF

clone_size: many
v_call: TRBV19
d_call: -
j_call: TRBJ2-3
cdr3_nt: TGTGCCAGTAGTATTGGTGGAAGCACAGATACGCAGTATTTT
cdr3_aa: CASSIGGSTDTQYF

clone_size: many
v_call: TRBV29-1
d_call: -
j_call: TRBJ2-7
cdr3_nt: TGCAGCGTTCAGGGGGAGGGAAGCTCCTACGAGCAGTACTTC
cdr3_aa: CSVQGEGSSYEQYF

clone_size: few
v_call: TRBV5-8
d_call: -
j_call: TRBJ2-5
cdr3_nt: TGTGCCAGCAGCTCCCGCCCTAGACCGGCAGAGACCCAGTACTTC
cdr3_aa: CASSSRPRPAETQYF

clone_size: -
v_call: TRBV19
d_call: -
j_call: TRBJ1-5
cdr3_nt: TGTGCCAGTAGTATAGGGGGAAGGCCCCAGCATTTT
cdr3_aa: CASSIGGRPQHF

clone_size: many
v_call: TRBV11-2
d_call: -
j_call: TRBJ2-2
cdr3_nt: TGTGCCAGCAGCTTAGAGATTAGCCCTAACACCGGGGAGCTGTTTTTT
cdr3_aa: CASSLEISPNTGELFF

clone_size: many
v_call: TRBV20-1
d_call: -
j_call: TRBJ1-2
cdr3_nt: TGCAGTGCGGGAAGGGAGGGTATCTACACCTTC
cdr3_aa: CSAGREGIYTF

clone_size: few
v_call: TRBV5-4
d_call: TRBD1
j_call: TRBJ2-3
cdr3_nt: TGTGCCAGCAGCTTTGGGACAGGTTACACAGATACGCAGTATTTT
cdr3_aa: CASSFGTGYTDTQYF

clone_size: few
v_call: TRBV29-1
d_call: -
j_call: TRBJ2-5
cdr3_nt: TGCAGCGCTGGGGCACGCTTGGGAGAGACCCAGTACTTC
cdr3_aa: CSAGARLGETQYF

clone_size: many
v_call: TRBV29-1
d_call: TRBD2
j_call: TRBJ2-3
cdr3_nt: TGCAGCGTTGCGGGGACTAGCGGGAGCCCCACGCAGTATTTT
cdr3_aa: CSVAGTSGSPTQYF

clone_size: few
v_call: TRBV5-5
d_call: -
j_call: TRBJ1-5
cdr3_nt: TGTGCCAGCAGTCACGACGCGGGGCAGACCAATCAGCCCCAGCATTTT
cdr3_aa: CASSHDAGQTNQPQHF

clone_size: few
v_call: TRBV10-3
d_call: -
j_call: TRBJ2-6
cdr3_nt: TGTGCCATCAGTGAATCTCGGGCTGGGGCCAACGTCCTGACTTTC
cdr3_aa: CAISESRAGANVLTF

clone_size: many
v_call: TRBV12-3/TRBV12-4
d_call: -
j_call: TRBJ1-5
cdr3_nt: TGTGCCAGCAGTTTATTGAGGAGCAATCAGCCCCAGCATTTT
cdr3_aa: CASSLLRSNQPQHF